This T cell receptor (beta chain) was recovered during a study of sequential checkpoint blockade in melanoma. This table comes from immunoSEQ multiplex PCR, and its TCRdb copy is limited to in-frame clones, with some not included. This sample has roughly 30,000 clones, with 83% found just once. Stated treatment: randomized to nivolumab then ipilimumab (arm A) or the reverse (arm B). The specimen was CD8+ T cells sorted from blood (inferred from file names), collected from a patient given nivolumab and ipilimumab in sequence. The receptor was isolated from a human donor with melanoma.

The CDR3 DNA reads as TGTGCTAGTGGGGGGACAGACTCCTATGGCTACACCTTC. Its protein product is CASGGTDSYGYTF. The rearrangement links TRBV12-5 to TRBJ1-2; TRBD1 matches at 7 bases. The germline gives CDR1 LGHNT, CDR2 FRNRAP. The junction had 5 bases not matched to a gene; V was cut back by 6 bases and J by 4 bases. The length of the CDR3 is 13 residues. The variable domain in full, with the rest retrieved from reference TRBV12-5 and TRBJ1-2, is DARVTQTPRHKVTEMGQEVTMRCQPILGHNTVFWYRQTMMQGLELLAYFRNRAPLDDSGMPKDRFSAEMPDATLATLKIQPSEPRDSAVYFCASGGTDSYGYTFGSGTRLTVV.